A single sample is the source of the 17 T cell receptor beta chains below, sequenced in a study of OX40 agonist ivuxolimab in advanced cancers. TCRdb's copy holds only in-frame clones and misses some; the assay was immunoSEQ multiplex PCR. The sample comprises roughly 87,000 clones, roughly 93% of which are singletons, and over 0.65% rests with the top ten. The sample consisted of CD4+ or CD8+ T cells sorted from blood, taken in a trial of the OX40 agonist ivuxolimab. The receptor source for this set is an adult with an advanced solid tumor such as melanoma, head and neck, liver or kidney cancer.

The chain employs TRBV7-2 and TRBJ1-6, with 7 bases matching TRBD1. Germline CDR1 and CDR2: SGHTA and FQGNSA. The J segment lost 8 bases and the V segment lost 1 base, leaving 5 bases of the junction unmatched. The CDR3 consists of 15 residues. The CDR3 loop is CASSLGQGEHSPLHF. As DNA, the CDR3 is TGTGCCAGCAGCTTAGGACAGGGTGAGCATTCACCCCTCCACTTT.

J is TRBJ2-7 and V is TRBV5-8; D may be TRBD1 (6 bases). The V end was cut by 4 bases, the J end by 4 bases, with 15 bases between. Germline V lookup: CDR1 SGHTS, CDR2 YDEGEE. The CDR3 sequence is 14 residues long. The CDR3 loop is CASSREGVNYEQYF. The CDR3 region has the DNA TGTGCCAGCAGCCGCGAGGGGGTTAATTACGAGCAGTACTTC.

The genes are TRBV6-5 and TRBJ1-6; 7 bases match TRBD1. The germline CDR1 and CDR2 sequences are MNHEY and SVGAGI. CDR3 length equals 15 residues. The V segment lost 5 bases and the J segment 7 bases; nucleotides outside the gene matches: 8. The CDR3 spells CASSAGTAGNSPLHF. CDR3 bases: TGTGCCAGCAGTGCCGGGACAGCAGGGAATTCACCCCTCCACTTT.

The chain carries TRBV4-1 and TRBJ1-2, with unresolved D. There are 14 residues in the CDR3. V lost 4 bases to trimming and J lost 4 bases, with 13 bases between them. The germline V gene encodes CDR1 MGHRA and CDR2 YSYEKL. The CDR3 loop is CASSPTITSYGYTF. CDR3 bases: TGCGCCAGCAGCCCCACTATCACCAGCTATGGCTACACCTTC.

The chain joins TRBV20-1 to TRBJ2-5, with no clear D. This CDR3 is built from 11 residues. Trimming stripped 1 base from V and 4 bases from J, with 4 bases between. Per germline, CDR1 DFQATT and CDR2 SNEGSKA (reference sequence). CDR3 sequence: CSARGGETQYF. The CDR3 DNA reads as TGCAGTGCTAGAGGGGGAGAGACCCAGTACTTC.

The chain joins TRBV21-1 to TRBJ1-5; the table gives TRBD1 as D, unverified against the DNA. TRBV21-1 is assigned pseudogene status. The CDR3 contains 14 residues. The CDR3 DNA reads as TGTGCCAAAAAGGACAGGGTCGCCATCTCGCCCCAGCATTTT. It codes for CAKKDRVAISPQHF.

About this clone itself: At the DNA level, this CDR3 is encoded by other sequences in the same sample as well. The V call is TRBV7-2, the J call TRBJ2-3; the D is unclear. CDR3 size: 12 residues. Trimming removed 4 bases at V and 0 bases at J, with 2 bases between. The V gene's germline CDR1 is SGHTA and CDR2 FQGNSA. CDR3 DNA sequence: TGTGCCAGCAGCTATAGCACAGATACGCAGTATTTT. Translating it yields CASSYSTDTQYF.

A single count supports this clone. The CDR3 coding sequence is TGTGCCAGCAGCCGCGGCCCCAAAATGGAGCAGTACTTC. It encodes CASSRGPKMEQYF. The chain combines TRBV11-2 with TRBJ2-7; the D is unclear. CDR3 length: 13 residues. CDR1 SGHAT and CDR2 FQNNGV come from the germline V gene. Trimming shortened V by 5 bases and J by 7 bases, and 15 bases separated the two germline ends.

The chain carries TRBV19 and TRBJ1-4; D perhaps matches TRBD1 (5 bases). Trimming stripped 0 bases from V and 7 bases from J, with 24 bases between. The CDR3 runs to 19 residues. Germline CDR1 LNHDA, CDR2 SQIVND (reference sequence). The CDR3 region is CASSIELKDIWDQGEKLFF. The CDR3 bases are TGTGCCAGTAGTATAGAGTTAAAGGATATCTGGGACCAGGGTGAAAAACTGTTTTTT.

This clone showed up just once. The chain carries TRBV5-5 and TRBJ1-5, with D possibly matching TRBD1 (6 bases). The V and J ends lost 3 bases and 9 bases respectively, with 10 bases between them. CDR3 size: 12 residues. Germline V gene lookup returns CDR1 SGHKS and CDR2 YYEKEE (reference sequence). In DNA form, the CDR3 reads TGTGCCAGCAGCTGGGCGGGGGCGCCCCAGCATTTT. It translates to CASSWAGAPQHF.

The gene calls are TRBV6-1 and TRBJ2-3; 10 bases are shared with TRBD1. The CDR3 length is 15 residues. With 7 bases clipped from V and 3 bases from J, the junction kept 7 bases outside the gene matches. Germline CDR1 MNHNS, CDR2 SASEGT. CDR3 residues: CASKWGQGTTDTQYF. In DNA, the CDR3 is TGTGCCAGCAAATGGGGACAGGGGACAACAGATACGCAGTATTTT.

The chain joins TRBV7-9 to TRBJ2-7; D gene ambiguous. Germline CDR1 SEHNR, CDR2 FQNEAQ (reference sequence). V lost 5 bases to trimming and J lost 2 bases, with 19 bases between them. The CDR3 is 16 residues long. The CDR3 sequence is CASSPVGSIAAYEQYF. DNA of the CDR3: TGTGCCAGCAGCCCCGTGGGCTCAATCGCCGCCTACGAGCAGTACTTC.

For the CDR3, the DNA is TGTGCCAGCAAAGGACAGGGGAACACCGGGGAGCTGTTTTTT. Translation: CASKGQGNTGELFF. V and J are TRBV7-9 and TRBJ2-2; 8 bases match TRBD1. The germline CDR1 and CDR2 sequences are SEHNR and FQNEAQ (reference sequence). CDR3 size: 14 residues. Losses at the gene ends were 7 bases for V and 1 base for J; bases not matched to a gene: 2. Drawing the rest from reference TRBV7-9 and TRBJ2-2, the complete variable domain is DTGVSQNPRHKITKRGQNVTFRCDPISEHNRLYWYRQTLGQGPEFLTYFQNEAQLEKSRLLSDRFSAERPKGSFSTLEIQRTEQGDSAMYLCASKGQGNTGELFFGEGSRLTVL.

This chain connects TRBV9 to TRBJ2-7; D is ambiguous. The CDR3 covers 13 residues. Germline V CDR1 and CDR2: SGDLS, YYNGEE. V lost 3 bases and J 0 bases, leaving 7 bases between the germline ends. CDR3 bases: TGTGCCAGCAGCGCTCCATCCTCCTACGAGCAGTACTTC. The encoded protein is CASSAPSSYEQYF.

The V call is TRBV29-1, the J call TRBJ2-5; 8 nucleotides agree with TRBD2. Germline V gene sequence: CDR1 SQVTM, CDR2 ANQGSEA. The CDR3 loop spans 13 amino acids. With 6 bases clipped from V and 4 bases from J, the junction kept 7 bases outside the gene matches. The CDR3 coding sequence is TGCAGCGTCTCAGTCGGGAGGGGAGAGACCCAGTACTTC. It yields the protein CSVSVGRGETQYF.

CDR3 sequence: CASRGGGSLSFYEQYF. The CDR3 nucleotides read TGTGCCAGCAGGGGGGGCGGGAGTTTATCTTTCTACGAGCAGTACTTC. The V call is TRBV28, the J call TRBJ2-7; D is possibly TRBD2 (7 bases). CDR1 is MDHEN, CDR2 SYDVKM, per germline. The CDR3 has 16 amino acids. The V and J ends lost 6 bases and 3 bases respectively, with 21 bases between them.

The CDR3 here is CASRRNEKLFF. The CDR3 region has the DNA TGTGCCAGCAGAAGAAATGAAAAACTGTTTTTT. The chain joins TRBV25-1 to TRBJ1-4; unclear D gene. This CDR3 is 11 amino acids long. Germline V gene sequence: CDR1 MGHDK, CDR2 SYGVNS. V gave up 6 bases and J gave up 5 bases, with 4 bases separating them. Complete variable domain (other parts from reference TRBV25-1 and TRBJ1-4): EADIYQTPRYLVIGTGKKITLECSQTMGHDKMYWYQQDPGMELHLIHYSYGVNSTEKGDLSSESTVSRIRTEHFPLTLESARPSHTSQYLCASRRNEKLFFGSGTQLSVL.